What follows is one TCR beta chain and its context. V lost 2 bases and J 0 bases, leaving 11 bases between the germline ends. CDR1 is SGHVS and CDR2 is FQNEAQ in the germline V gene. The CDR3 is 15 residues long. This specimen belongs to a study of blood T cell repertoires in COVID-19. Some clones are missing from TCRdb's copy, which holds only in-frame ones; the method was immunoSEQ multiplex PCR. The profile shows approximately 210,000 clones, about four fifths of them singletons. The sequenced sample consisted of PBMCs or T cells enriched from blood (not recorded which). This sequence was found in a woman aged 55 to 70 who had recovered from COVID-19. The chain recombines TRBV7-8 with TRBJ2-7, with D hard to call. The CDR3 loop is CASSLTLESSYEQYF. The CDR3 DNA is TGTGCCAGCAGCTTAACGTTGGAGAGCTCCTACGAGCAGTACTTC.